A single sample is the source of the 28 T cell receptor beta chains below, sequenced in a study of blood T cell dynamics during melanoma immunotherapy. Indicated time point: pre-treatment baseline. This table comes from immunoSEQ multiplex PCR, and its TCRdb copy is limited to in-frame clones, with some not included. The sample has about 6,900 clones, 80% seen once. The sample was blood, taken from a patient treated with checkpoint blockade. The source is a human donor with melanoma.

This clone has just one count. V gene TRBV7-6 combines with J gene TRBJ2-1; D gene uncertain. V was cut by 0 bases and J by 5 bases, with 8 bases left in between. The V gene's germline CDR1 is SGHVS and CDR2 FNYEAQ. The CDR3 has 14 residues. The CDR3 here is CASSLARLNNEQFF. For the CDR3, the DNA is TGTGCCAGCAGCTTAGCTCGCCTGAACAATGAGCAGTTCTTC.

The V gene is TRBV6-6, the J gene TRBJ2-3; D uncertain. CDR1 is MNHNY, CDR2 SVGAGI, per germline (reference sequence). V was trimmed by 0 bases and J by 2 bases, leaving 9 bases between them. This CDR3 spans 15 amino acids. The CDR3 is CASSYSRTVTDTQYF. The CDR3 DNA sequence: TGTGCCAGCAGTTACTCTAGAACAGTCACAGATACGCAGTATTTT.

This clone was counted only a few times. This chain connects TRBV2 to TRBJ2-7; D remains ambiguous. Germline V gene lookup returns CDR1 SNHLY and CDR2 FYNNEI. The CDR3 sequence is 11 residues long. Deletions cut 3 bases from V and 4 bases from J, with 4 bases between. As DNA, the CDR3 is TGTGCCAGCAGTGAGATATACGAGCAGTACTTC. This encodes CASSEIYEQYF.

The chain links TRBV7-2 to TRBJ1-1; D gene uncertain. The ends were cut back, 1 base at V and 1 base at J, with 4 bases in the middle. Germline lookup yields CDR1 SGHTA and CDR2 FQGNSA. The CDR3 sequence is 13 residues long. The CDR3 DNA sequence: TGTGCCAGCAGCTTAGTTCCGAACACTGAAGCTTTCTTT. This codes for CASSLVPNTEAFF.

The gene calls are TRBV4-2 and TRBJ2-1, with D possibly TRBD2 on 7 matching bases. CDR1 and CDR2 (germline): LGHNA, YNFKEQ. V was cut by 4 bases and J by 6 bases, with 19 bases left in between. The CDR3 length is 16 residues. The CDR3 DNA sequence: TGTGCCAGCAGCCCCTGGGGGGGGGCATCTGGCAATGAGCAGTTCTTC. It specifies CASSPWGGASGNEQFF.

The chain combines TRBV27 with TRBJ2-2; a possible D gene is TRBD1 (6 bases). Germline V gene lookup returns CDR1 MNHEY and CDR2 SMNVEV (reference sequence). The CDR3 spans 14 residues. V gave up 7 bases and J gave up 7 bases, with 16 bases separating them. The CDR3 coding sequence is TGTGCCAGCATAGGCAGCCAGGGGCGCGGGGAGCTGTTTTTT. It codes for CASIGSQGRGELFF.

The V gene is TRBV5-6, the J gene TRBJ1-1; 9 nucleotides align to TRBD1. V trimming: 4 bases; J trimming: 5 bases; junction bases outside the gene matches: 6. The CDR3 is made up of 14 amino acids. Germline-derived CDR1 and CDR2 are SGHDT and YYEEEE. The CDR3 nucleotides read TGTGCCAGCAGCACACAGGGGGCGGGAACTGAAGCTTTCTTT. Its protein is CASSTQGAGTEAFF. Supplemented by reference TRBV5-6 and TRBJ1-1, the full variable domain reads DAGVTQSPTHLIKTRGQQVTLRCSPKSGHDTVSWYQQALGQGPQFIFQYYEEEERQRGNFPDRFSGHQFPNYSSELNVNALLLGDSALYLCASSTQGAGTEAFFGQGTRLTVV.

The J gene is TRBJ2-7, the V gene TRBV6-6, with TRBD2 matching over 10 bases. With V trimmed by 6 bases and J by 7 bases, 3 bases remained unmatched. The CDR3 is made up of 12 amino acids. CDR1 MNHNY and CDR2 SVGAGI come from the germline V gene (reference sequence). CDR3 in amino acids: CASSWTSGEQYF. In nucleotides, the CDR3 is TGTGCCAGCAGCTGGACTAGCGGAGAGCAGTACTTC.

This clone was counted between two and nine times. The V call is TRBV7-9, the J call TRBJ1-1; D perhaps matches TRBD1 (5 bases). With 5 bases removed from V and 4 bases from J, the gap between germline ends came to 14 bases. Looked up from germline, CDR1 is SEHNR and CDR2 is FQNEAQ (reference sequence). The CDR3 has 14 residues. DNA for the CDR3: TGTGCCAGCAGCCTGGGACCCAGGAGCACTGAAGCTTTCTTT. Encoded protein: CASSLGPRSTEAFF.

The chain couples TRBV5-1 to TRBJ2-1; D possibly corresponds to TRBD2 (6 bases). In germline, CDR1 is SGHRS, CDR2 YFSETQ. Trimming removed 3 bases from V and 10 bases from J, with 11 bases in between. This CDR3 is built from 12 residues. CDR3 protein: CASSWDSREQFF. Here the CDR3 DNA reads TGCGCCAGCAGCTGGGACTCCAGGGAGCAGTTCTTC.

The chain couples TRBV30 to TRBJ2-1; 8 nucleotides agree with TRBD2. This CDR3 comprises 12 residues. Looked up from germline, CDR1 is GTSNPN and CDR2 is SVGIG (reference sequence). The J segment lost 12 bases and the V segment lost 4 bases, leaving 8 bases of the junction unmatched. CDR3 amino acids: CAWTRAGGRQFF. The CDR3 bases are TGTGCCTGGACACGGGCGGGAGGAAGGCAGTTCTTC.

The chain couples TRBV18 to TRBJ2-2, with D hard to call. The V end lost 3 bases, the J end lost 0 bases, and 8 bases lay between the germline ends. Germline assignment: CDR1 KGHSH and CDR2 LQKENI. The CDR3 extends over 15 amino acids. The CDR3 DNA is TGTGCCAGCTCACCGGGCAAATCGAACACCGGGGAGCTGTTTTTT. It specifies CASSPGKSNTGELFF.

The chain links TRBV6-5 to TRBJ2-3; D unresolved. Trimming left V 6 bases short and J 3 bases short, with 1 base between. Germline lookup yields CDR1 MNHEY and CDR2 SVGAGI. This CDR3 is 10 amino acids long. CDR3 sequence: CASRTDTQYF. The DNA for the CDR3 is TGTGCCAGCAGGACAGATACGCAGTATTTT.

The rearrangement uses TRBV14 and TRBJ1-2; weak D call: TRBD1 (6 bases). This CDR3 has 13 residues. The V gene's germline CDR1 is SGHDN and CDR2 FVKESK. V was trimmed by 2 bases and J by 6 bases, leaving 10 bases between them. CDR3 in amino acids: CASSQYREDGYTF. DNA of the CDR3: TGTGCCAGCAGCCAATACAGGGAGGATGGCTACACCTTC.

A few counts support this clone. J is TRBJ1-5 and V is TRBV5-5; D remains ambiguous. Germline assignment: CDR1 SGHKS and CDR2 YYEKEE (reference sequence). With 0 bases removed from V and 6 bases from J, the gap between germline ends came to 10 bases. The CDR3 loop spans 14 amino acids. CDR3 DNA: TGTGCCAGCAGCTTGGAAGGAGCTGGTCAGCCCCAGCATTTT. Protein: CASSLEGAGQPQHF.

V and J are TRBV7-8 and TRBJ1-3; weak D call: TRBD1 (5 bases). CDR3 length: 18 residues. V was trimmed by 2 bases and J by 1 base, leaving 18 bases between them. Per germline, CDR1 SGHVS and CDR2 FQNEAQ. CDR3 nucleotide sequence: TGTGCCAGCAGCTTACGAATCCCCAGGGATACGTCTGGAAACACCATATATTTT. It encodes CASSLRIPRDTSGNTIYF. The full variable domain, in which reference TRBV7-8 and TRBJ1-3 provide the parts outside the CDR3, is GAGVSQSPRYKVAKRGQDVALRCDPISGHVSLFWYQQALGQGPEFLTYFQNEAQLDKSGLPSDRFFAERPEGSVSTLKIQRTQQEDSAVYLCASSLRIPRDTSGNTIYFGEGSWLTVV.

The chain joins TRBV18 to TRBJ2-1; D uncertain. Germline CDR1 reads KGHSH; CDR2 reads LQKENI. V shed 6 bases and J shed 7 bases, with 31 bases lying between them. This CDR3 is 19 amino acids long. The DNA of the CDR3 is TGTGCCAGCTCGCGGTCGGCACGGGTCGACATATTGAGTCGGAATGAGCAGTTCTTC. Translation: CASSRSARVDILSRNEQFF.

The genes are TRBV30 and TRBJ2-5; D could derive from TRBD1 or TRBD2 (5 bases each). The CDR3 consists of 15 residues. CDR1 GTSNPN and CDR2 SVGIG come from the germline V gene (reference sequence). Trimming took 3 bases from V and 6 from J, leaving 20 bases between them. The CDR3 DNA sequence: TGTGCCTGGAGGACCCGAAGGCTGGGGGAAAAGACCCAGTACTTC. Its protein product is CAWRTRRLGEKTQYF.

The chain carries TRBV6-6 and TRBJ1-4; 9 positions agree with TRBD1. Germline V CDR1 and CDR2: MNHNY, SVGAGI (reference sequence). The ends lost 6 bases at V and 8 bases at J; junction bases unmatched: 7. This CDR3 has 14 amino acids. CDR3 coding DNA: TGTGCCAGCAGCCTTGGACAGGGGAAGGAAAAACTGTTTTTT. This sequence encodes CASSLGQGKEKLFF.

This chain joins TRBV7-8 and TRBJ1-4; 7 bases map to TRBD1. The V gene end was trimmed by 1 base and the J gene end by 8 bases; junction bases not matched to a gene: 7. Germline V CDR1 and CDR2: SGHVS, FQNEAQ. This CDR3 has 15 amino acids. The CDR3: CASSLVRQGSEKLFF. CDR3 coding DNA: TGTGCCAGCAGCTTAGTGAGACAGGGTTCCGAAAAACTGTTTTTT. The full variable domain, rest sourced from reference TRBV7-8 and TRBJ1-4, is GAGVSQSPRYKVAKRGQDVALRCDPISGHVSLFWYQQALGQGPEFLTYFQNEAQLDKSGLPSDRFFAERPEGSVSTLKIQRTQQEDSAVYLCASSLVRQGSEKLFFGSGTQLSVL.

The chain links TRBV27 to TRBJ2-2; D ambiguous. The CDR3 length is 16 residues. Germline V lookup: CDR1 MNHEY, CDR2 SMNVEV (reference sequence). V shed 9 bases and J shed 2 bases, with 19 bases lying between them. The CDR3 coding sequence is TGTGCCAGTCGTCGGACCTGGACGGATAACACCGGGGAGCTGTTTTTT. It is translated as CASRRTWTDNTGELFF.

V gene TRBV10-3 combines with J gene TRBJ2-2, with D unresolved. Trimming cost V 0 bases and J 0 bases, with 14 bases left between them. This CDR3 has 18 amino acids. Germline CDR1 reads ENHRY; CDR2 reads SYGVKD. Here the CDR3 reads CAISESILLTANTGELFF. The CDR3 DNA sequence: TGTGCCATCAGTGAGTCTATACTCCTGACGGCGAACACCGGGGAGCTGTTTTTT.

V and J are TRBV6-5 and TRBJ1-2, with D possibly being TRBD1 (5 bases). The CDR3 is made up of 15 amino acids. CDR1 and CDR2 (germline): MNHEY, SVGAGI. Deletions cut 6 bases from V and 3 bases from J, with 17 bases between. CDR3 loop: CASRPTSGGDYGYTF. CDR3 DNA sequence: TGTGCCAGCAGGCCGACAAGTGGGGGGGACTATGGCTACACCTTC.

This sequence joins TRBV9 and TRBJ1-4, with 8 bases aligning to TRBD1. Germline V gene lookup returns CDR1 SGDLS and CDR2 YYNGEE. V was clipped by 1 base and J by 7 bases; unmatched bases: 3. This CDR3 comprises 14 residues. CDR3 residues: CASSVQGASEKLFF. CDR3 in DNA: TGTGCCAGCAGCGTACAGGGGGCGAGTGAAAAACTGTTTTTT.

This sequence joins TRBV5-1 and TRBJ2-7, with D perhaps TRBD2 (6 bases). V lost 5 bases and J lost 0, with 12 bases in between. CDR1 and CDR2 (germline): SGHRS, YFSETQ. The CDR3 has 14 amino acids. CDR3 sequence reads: CASSLRGGSYEQYF. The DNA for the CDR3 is TGCGCCAGCAGTTTGAGGGGAGGCTCCTACGAGCAGTACTTC.

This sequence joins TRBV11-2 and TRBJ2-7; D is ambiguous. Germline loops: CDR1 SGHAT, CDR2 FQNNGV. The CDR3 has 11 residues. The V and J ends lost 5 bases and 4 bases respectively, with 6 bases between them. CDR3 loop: CASSHRYEQYF. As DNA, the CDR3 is TGTGCCAGCAGCCACAGATACGAGCAGTACTTC.

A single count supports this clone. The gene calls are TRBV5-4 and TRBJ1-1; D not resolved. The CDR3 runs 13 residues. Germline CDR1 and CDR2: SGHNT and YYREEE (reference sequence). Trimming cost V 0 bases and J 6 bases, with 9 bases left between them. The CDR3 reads CASSLDGISEAFF. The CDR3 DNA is TGTGCCAGCAGCTTGGATGGAATCTCTGAAGCTTTCTTT.

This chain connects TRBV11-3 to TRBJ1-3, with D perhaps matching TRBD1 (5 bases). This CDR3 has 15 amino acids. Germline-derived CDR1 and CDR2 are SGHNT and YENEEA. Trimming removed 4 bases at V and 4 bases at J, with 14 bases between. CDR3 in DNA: TGTGCCAGCAGCTCTACCGGGACTACCGGAAACACCATATATTTT. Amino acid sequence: CASSSTGTTGNTIYF.